The rows below give T cell receptor beta chains drawn from one sample of a study of blood T cell repertoires in COVID-19. TCRdb's copy holds only in-frame clones and misses some; the assay was immunoSEQ multiplex PCR. The sample lists some 300,000 clones, 88% occurring once. Sequenced sample: PBMCs or T cells enriched from blood (not recorded which). These receptor sequences come from a woman in her twenties or thirties who had recovered from COVID-19. Both conserved end residues are part of each CDR3. The D gene is left open where the match is weak. Clone size is not always given. Where it is, it says once, few, many or a class for expanded clones.

CDR3aa	CDR3nt	v_gene	abundance	j_gene	d_gene
CASSKDRGFFHEQYF	TGTGCCAGCAGCAAGGACAGGGGTTTTTTTCACGAGCAGTACTTC	TRBV7-9	.	TRBJ2-7	TRBD1
CASSTIRTGTVWDGYTF	TGTGCCAGCAGCACCATCCGGACAGGCACCGTTTGGGATGGCTACACCTTC	TRBV7-9	.	TRBJ1-2	TRBD1
CASSIDPRRDREYYSNQPQHF	TGTGCCAGTAGTATAGACCCACGACGGGACAGGGAGTATTATAGCAATCAGCCCCAGCATTTT	TRBV19	.	TRBJ1-5	TRBD1
CASSLGLAGGNEQFF	TGCGCCAGCAGCTTGGGGCTAGCGGGAGGGAACGAGCAGTTCTTC	TRBV5-1	.	TRBJ2-1	TRBD2
CASSTQGSAEAFF	TGTGCCAGCTCTACCCAGGGAAGCGCTGAAGCTTTCTTT	TRBV18	once	TRBJ1-1	.
CASRLRDIGNYGYTF	TGTGCCAGCCGACTCCGGGACATAGGGAACTATGGCTACACCTTC	TRBV6-5	.	TRBJ1-2	.
CASKLTGANYGYTF	TGTGCCAGTAAGCTTACAGGGGCTAACTATGGCTACACCTTC	TRBV5-6	once	TRBJ1-2	TRBD1
CATSELSGGTDTQYF	TGTGCCACCAGCGAACTTTCGGGGGGCACAGATACGCAGTATTTT	TRBV15	.	TRBJ2-3	.
CASSLVGREGYEQYF	TGTGCCAGCAGCTTGGTAGGCAGGGAGGGATACGAGCAGTACTTC	TRBV5-6	.	TRBJ2-7	TRBD2
CASSLDGAYGYTF	TGTGCCAGCAGCTTGGATGGGGCCTATGGCTACACCTTC	TRBV5-5	.	TRBJ1-2	.
CASSPSRSGMVSYEQYF	TGTGCCAGCAGTCCCTCCCGATCGGGGATGGTCTCCTACGAGCAGTACTTC	TRBV28	.	TRBJ2-7	.
CASTPTGGLGYTF	TGTGCCAGCACCCCTACAGGGGGGCTAGGCTACACCTTC	TRBV27	.	TRBJ1-2	TRBD1
CAWNWGTGPGELFF	TGTGCCTGGAATTGGGGTACAGGGCCCGGGGAGCTGTTTTTT	TRBV30	.	TRBJ2-2	.
CASSISRDGQPQHF	TGTGCCAGTAGTATTTCGCGGGACGGGCAGCCCCAGCATTTT	TRBV19	.	TRBJ1-5	.